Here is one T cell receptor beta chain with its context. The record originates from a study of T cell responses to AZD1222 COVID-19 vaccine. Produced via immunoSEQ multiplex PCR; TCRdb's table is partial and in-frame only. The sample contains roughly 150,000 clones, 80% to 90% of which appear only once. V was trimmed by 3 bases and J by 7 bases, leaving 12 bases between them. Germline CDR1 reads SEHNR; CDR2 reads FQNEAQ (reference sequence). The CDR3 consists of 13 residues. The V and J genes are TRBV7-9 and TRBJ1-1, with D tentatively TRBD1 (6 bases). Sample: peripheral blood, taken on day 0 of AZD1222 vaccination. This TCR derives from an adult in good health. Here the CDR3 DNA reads TGTGCCAGCAGCTTGAGGGAGACAGGTGAAGCTTTCTTT. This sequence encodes CASSLRETGEAFF.